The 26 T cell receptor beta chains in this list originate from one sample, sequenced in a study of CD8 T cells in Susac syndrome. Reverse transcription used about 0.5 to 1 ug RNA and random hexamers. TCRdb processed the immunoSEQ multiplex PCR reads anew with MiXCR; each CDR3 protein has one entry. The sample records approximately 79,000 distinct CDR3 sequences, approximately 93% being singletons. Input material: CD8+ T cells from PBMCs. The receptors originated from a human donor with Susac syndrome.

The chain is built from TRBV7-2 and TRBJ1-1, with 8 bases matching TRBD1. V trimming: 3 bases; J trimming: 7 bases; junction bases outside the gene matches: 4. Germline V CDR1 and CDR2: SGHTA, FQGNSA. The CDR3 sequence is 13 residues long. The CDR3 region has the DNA TGTGCCAGCAGCTTCGGACAGGGAAGTGAAGCTTTCTTT. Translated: CASSFGQGSEAFF.

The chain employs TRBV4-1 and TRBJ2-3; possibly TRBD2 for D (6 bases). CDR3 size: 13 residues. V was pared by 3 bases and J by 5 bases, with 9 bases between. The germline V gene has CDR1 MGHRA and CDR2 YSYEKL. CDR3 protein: CASSQTGVDTQYF. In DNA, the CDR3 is TGCGCCAGCAGCCAGACGGGGGTAGATACGCAGTATTTT.

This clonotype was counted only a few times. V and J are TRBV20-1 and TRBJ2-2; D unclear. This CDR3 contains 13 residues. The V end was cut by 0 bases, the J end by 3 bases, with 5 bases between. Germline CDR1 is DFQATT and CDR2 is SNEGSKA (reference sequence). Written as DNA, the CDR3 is TGCAGTGCTAGAGATTGGGACACCGGGGAGCTGTTTTTT. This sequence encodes CSARDWDTGELFF.

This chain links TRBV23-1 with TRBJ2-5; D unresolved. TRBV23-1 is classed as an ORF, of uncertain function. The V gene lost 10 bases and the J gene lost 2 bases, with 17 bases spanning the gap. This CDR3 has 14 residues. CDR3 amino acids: CANSSRARQETQYF. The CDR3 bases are TGCGCCAACAGCAGTCGGGCTCGGCAAGAGACCCAGTACTTC.

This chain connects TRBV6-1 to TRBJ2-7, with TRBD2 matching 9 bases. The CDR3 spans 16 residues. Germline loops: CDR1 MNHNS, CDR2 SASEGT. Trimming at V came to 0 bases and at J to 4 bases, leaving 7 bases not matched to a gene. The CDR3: CASSEALVAGEYEQYF. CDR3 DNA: TGTGCCAGCAGTGAAGCGCTGGTAGCGGGAGAGTACGAGCAGTACTTC.

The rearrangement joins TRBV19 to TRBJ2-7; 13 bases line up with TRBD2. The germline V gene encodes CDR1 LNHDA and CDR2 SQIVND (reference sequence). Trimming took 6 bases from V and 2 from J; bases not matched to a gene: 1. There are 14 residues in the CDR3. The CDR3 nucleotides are TGTGCCAGTAGGGGGACTAGCGGGACCTACGAGCAGTACTTC. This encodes CASRGTSGTYEQYF.

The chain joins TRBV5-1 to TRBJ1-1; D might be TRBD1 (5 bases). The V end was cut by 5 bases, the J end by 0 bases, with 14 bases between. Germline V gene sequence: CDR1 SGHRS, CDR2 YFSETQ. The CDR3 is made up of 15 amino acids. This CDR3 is CASSLQGNLNTEAFF. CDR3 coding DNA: TGCGCCAGCAGTCTGCAGGGCAATTTGAACACTGAAGCTTTCTTT. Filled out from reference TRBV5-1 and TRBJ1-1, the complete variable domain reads KAGVTQTPRYLIKTRGQQVTLSCSPISGHRSVSWYQQTPGQGLQFLFEYFSETQRNKGNFPGRFSGRQFSNSRSEMNVSTLELGDSALYLCASSLQGNLNTEAFFGQGTRLTVV.

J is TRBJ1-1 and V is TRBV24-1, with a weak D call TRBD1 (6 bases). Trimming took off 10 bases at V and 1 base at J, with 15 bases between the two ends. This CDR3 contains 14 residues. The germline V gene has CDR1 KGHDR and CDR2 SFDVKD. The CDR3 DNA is TGTGCCACGAACGGACAGAGACCGAACACTGAAGCTTTCTTT. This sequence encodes CATNGQRPNTEAFF.

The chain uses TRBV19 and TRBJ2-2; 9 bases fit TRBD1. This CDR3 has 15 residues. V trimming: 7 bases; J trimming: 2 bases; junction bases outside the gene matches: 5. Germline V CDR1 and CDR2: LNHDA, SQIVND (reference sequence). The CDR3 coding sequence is TGTGCCAGTACCCCGGGACAGGGAAACACCGGGGAGCTGTTTTTT. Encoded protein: CASTPGQGNTGELFF.

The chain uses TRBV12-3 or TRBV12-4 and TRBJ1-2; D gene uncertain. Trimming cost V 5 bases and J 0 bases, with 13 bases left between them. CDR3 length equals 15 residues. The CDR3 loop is CASSPSGVTNYGYTF. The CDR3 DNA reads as TGTGCCAGCAGTCCCTCCGGAGTTACTAACTATGGCTACACCTTC.

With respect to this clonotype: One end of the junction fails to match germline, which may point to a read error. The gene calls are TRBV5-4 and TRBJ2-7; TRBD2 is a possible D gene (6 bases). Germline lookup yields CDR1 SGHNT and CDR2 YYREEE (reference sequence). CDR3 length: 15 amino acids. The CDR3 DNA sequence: TGTGTCAGCAGCTTTTTTGGCGGGGTAAACTACGAGCAGTACTTC. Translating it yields CVSSFFGGVNYEQYF.

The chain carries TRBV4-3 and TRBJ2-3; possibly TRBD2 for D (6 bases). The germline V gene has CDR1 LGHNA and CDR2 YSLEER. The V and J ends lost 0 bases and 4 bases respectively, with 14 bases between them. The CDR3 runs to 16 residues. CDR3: CASSQDRGTASDTQYF. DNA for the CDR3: TGCGCCAGCAGCCAAGATCGGGGGACCGCGTCAGATACGCAGTATTTT.

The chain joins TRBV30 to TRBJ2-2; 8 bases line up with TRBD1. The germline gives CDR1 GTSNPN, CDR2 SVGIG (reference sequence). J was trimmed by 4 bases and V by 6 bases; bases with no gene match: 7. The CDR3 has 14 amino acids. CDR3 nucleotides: TGTGCCTGCCTCCCAGGGGGCCTCACCGGGGAGCTGTTTTTT. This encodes CACLPGGLTGELFF.

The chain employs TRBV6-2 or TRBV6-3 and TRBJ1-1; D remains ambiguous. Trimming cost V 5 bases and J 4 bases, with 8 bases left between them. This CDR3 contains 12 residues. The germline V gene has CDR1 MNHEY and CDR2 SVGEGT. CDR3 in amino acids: CASSNRATEAFF. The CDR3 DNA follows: TGTGCCAGCAGTAACCGGGCCACTGAAGCTTTCTTT.

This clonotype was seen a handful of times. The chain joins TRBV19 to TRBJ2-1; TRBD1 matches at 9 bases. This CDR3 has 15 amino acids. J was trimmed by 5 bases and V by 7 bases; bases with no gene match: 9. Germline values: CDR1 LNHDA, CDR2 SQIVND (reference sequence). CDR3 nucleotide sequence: TGTGCCAGTAACGCCGGGACAGGGAGGAACAATGAGCAGTTCTTC. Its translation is CASNAGTGRNNEQFF.

CDR3: CASSVGNSLTYEQYF. In DNA, the CDR3 is TGTGCCAGCAGCGTAGGCAACAGCCTAACCTACGAGCAGTACTTC. V usage is TRBV9 and J usage is TRBJ2-7; D ambiguous. V gave up 0 bases and J gave up 2 bases, with 12 bases separating them. The V gene's germline CDR1 is SGDLS and CDR2 YYNGEE. This CDR3 region has 15 residues.

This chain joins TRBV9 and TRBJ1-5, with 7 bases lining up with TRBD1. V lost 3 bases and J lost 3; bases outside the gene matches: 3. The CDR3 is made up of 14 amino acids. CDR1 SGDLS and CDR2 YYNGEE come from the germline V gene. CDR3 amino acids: CASSGGGNNQPQHF. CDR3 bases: TGTGCCAGCAGCGGAGGGGGCAACAATCAGCCCCAGCATTTT. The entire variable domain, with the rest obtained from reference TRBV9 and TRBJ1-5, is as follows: DSGVTQTPKHLITATGQRVTLRCSPRSGDLSVYWYQQSLDQGLQFLIQYYNGEERAKGNILERFSAQQFPDLHSELNLSSLELGDSALYFCASSGGGNNQPQHFGDGTRLSIL.

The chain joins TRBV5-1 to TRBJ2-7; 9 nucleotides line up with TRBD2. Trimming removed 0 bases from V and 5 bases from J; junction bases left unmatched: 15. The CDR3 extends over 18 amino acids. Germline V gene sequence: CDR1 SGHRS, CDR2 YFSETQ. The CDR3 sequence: CASSLGVSYLAGEDEQYF. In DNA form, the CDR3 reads TGCGCCAGCAGCTTGGGGGTATCATATTTAGCGGGAGAAGACGAGCAGTACTTC.

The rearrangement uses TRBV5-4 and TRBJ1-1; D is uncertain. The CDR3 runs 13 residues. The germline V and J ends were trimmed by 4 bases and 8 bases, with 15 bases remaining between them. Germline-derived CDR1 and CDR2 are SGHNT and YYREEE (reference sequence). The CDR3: CASSLSMALEAFF. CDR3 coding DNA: TGTGCCAGCAGCCTGTCTATGGCCCTAGAAGCTTTCTTT.

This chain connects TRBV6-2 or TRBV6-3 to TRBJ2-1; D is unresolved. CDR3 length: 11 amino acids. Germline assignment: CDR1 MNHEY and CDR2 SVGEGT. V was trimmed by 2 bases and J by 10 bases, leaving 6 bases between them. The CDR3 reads CASSYPSEQFF. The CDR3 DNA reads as TGTGCCAGCAGTTACCCCTCCGAGCAGTTCTTC.

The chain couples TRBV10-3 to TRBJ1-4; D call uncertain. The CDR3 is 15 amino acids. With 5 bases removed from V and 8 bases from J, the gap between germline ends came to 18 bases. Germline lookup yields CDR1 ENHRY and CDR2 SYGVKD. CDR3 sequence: CAISQPGNGGEKLFF. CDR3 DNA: TGTGCCATCAGTCAACCGGGAAACGGAGGGGAAAAACTGTTTTTT.

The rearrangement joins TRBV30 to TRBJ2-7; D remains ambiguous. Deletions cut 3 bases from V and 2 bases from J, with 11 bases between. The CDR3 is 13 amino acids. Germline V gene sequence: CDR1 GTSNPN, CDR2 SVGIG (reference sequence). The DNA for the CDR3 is TGTGCCTGGAGCCCAGCGACGACCTACGAGCAGTACTTC. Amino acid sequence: CAWSPATTYEQYF.

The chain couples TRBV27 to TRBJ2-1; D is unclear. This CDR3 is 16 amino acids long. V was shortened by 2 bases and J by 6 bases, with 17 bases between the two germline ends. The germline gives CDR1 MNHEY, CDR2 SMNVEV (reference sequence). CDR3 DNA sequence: TGTGCCAGCAGTTTACGTGGCGTGGGCTTATTCAATGAGCAGTTCTTC. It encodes CASSLRGVGLFNEQFF.

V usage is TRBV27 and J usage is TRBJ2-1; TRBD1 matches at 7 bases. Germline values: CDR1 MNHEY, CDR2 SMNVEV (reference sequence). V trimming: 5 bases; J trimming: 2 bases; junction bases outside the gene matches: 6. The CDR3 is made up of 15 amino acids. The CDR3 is CASSRPGTAYNEQFF. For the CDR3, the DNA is TGTGCCAGCAGTCGCCCCGGGACAGCCTACAATGAGCAGTTCTTC.

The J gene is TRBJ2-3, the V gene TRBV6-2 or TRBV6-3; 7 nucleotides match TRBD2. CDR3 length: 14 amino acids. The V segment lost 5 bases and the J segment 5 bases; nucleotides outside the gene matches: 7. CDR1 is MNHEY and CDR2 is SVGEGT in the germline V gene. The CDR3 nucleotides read TGTGCCAGCAGTCCCGGCGCGGGAGTAGATACGCAGTATTTT. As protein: CASSPGAGVDTQYF.

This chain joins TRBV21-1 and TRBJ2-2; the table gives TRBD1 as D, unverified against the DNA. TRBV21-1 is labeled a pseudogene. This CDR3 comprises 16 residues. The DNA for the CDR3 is TGTGCCAGCAGCAAGACCGACAGGGCGAACACCGGGGAGCTGTTTTTT. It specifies CASSKTDRANTGELFF.